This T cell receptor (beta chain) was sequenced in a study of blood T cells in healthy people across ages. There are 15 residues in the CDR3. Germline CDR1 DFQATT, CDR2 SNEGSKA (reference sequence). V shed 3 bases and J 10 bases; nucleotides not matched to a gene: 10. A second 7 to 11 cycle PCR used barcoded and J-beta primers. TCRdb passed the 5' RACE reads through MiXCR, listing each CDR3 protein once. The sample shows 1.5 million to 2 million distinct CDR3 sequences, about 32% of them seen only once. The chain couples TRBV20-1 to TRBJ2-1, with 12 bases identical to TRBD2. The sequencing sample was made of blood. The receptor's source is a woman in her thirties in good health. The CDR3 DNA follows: TGCAGTGCTAGTCTAGCGGGAGGGTACGGACAGGAGCAGTTCTTC. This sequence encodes CSASLAGGYGQEQFF.